Listed here are 20 T cell receptor beta chains from one sample, sequenced in a study of shared clonotypes between healthy human individuals. TCRdb's copy holds only in-frame clones and misses some; the assay was immunoSEQ multiplex PCR. This table holds approximately 1.1 million clones, about 84% found once. The sample consisted of memory CD4+ T cells from PBMCs. Specified subset: CD45RA-negative fraction. All receptors derive from a man aged 18 to 29 in good health. Some clones in this sample may be carry-over from other donors' samples.

This clone has a single count. The chain uses TRBV7-2 and TRBJ2-7, with D maybe TRBD1 (5 bases). Germline V gives CDR1 SGHTA, CDR2 FQGNSA. This CDR3 contains 13 residues. V lost 5 bases, J lost 7 bases, and 15 bases lay in between. CDR3 sequence reads: CASSPHRISEQYF. The DNA of the CDR3 is TGTGCCAGCAGCCCGCACAGGATATCTGAGCAGTACTTC.

The genes are TRBV18 and TRBJ2-3; TRBD2 matches 10 bases. Trimming cost V 7 bases and J 4 bases; bases outside gene matches: 14. Germline V gene lookup returns CDR1 KGHSH and CDR2 LQKENI. The CDR3 spans 17 residues. The CDR3 DNA follows: TGTGCCAGCTTCACAGGGCGAACTAGCGGGATTCCAGATACGCAGTATTTT. Protein: CASFTGRTSGIPDTQYF. Full variable domain (rest looked up from reference TRBV18 and TRBJ2-3): NAGVMQNPRHLVRRRGQEARLRCSPMKGHSHVYWYRQLPEEGLKFMVYLQKENIIDESGMPKERFSAEFPKEGPSILRIQQVVRGDSAAYFCASFTGRTSGIPDTQYFGPGTRLTVL.

This clone was recorded at least ten times. The chain links TRBV4-2 to TRBJ2-1, with D maybe TRBD2 (6 bases). The germline gives CDR1 LGHNA, CDR2 YNFKEQ. This CDR3 is built from 13 residues. Trimming took off 0 bases at V and 7 bases at J, with 7 bases between the two ends. The CDR3 nucleotides are TGTGCCAGCAGCCAAGATGCGGGGAATGAGCAGTTCTTC. Protein: CASSQDAGNEQFF.

This clone was observed a handful of times. Here the CDR3 DNA reads TGTGCCACCTCGGACCGGTACAATGAGCAGTTCTTC. Amino acid sequence: CATSDRYNEQFF. The chain carries TRBV6-5 and TRBJ2-1; no firm D call. Per the germline V gene, CDR1 is MNHEY and CDR2 is SVGAGI. V lost 10 bases, J lost 4 bases, and 11 bases lay in between. The CDR3 is 12 residues long.

This clone was recorded at least ten times. The chain carries TRBV6-5 and TRBJ1-2, with TRBD1 as a possible D gene (5 bases). CDR1 and CDR2 (germline): MNHEY, SVGAGI. The V end was cut by 2 bases, the J end by 4 bases, with 5 bases between. This CDR3 region has 12 residues. CDR3 protein: CASSYRGYGYTF. The CDR3 region has the DNA TGTGCCAGCAGTTACAGGGGCTATGGCTACACCTTC.

This clone was observed a single time. The chain employs TRBV5-1 and TRBJ1-4, with TRBD1 identical over 11 bases. The CDR3 totals 16 residues. Germline CDR1 SGHRS, CDR2 YFSETQ. J lost 8 bases, V lost 4 bases, and 10 bases had no gene match. CDR3 DNA sequence: TGCGCCAGCAGCAGATGGACAGGGGGCGTAAGGGAAAAACTGTTTTTT. This codes for CASSRWTGGVREKLFF.

The rearrangement links TRBV9 to TRBJ2-2; D possibly corresponds to TRBD1 (6 bases). V was clipped by 4 bases and J by 6 bases, with 13 bases between them. CDR1 and CDR2 from the germline V gene are SGDLS and YYNGEE. The CDR3 is 14 amino acids. CDR3 residues: CASSSQGTAGELFF. In DNA form, the CDR3 reads TGTGCCAGCAGCTCACAGGGAACGGCCGGGGAGCTGTTTTTT.

The CDR3 reads CASSSPGGGVPREQYF. As DNA, the CDR3 is TGTGCCAGCAGTTCCCCCGGGGGGGGTGTTCCTCGGGAGCAGTACTTC. The chain is built from TRBV28 and TRBJ2-7; the match to TRBD2 covers 8 bases. The CDR3 is 16 amino acids. V lost 4 bases, J lost 7 bases, and 15 bases stayed unmatched. Germline CDR1 and CDR2: MDHEN and SYDVKM.

The chain is built from TRBV4-1 and TRBJ2-7; the D gene is possibly TRBD1 (5 bases). Germline V gives CDR1 MGHRA, CDR2 YSYEKL. Trimming left V 2 bases short and J 6 bases short, with 14 bases between. This CDR3 contains 14 residues. As DNA, the CDR3 is TGCGCCAGCAGCCAACAGGGTAGATCGCCCGAGCAGTACTTC. Its protein is CASSQQGRSPEQYF.

In regard to this clone: Because it lacks the conserved phenylalanine or tryptophan at the end, this CDR3 is likely a read error. The limits of the CDR3 on the DNA are not certain, so only TCRdb's listed CDR3 is given. The V and J genes are TRBV7-2 and TRBJ1-1; the D segment call TRBD1 is taken from the table without a DNA check. Germline CDR1 and CDR2: SGHTA and FQGNSA. The CDR3 has 13 residues if both end residues are counted. CDR3 loop: CASSSNRILCLWL.

This sequence joins TRBV7-9 and TRBJ2-3; D unclear. Germline values: CDR1 SEHNR, CDR2 FQNEAQ (reference sequence). V was shortened by 3 bases and J by 6 bases, with 7 bases between the two germline ends. This CDR3 has 12 residues. The CDR3 sequence is CASSFSVDTQYF. CDR3 DNA sequence: TGTGCCAGCAGCTTCTCGGTGGATACGCAGTATTTT.

J is TRBJ2-1 and V is TRBV30; 12 nucleotides agree with TRBD2. This CDR3 is 14 amino acids long. CDR1 is GTSNPN, CDR2 SVGIG, per germline (reference sequence). After removal of 4 bases from V and 3 bases from J, the junction contained 1 base not matched to a gene. The CDR3 here is CAWTTSGSYNEQFF. The CDR3 DNA reads TGTGCCTGGACGACTAGCGGGAGCTACAATGAGCAGTTCTTC.

The V and J genes are TRBV14 and TRBJ2-3, with D possibly TRBD1 on 6 matching bases. The CDR3 length is 15 residues. CDR1 is SGHDN and CDR2 is FVKESK in the germline V gene. V lost 5 bases and J lost 1, with 13 bases in between. The CDR3 here is CASSNQAGGTDTQYF. DNA for the CDR3: TGTGCCAGCAGCAATCAAGCAGGGGGCACAGATACGCAGTATTTT.

The rearrangement links TRBV10-3 to TRBJ1-2; D not certain. The CDR3 is 12 residues long. Germline values: CDR1 ENHRY, CDR2 SYGVKD. Trimming pared 3 bases from V and 5 bases from J, leaving 7 bases between. The CDR3 region is CAISETGYGYTF. The CDR3, as DNA: TGTGCCATCAGTGAAACGGGGTATGGCTACACCTTC.

The rearrangement uses TRBV4-1 and TRBJ2-6; D is possibly TRBD2 (6 bases). Germline V CDR1 and CDR2: MGHRA, YSYEKL. Trimming took 1 base from V and 4 from J, leaving 11 bases between them. The CDR3 has 16 residues. The CDR3 DNA is TGCGCCAGCAGCCAAGTTTTAGGGAGGGGGGCCAACGTCCTGACTTTC. The encoded protein is CASSQVLGRGANVLTF.

Only a few counts were recorded for this clone. The genes are TRBV28 and TRBJ2-7; 11 bases are a match to TRBD2. The length of the CDR3 is 15 residues. The germline V gene has CDR1 MDHEN and CDR2 SYDVKM. Losses at the gene ends were 6 bases for V and 4 bases for J; bases not matched to a gene: 8. CDR3 amino acids: CASSKLAGAVYEQYF. The DNA for the CDR3 is TGTGCCAGCAGCAAACTAGCGGGAGCCGTGTACGAGCAGTACTTC.

The chain employs TRBV21-1 and TRBJ2-2; TRBD2 reflects the table's D call only, with no check against the DNA. TRBV21-1 has pseudogene status. The CDR3 loop spans 17 amino acids. CDR3 in DNA: TGTGCCAGCGGCCCGCCCCCGGAGCTCGCGAACACCGGGGAGCTGTTTTTT. The encoded protein is CASGPPPELANTGELFF.

This chain connects TRBV5-4 to TRBJ2-1; TRBD2 aligns across 8 bases. The CDR3 is 14 amino acids. V lost 3 bases, J lost 8 bases, and 7 bases stayed unmatched. Germline V CDR1 and CDR2: SGHNT, YYREEE (reference sequence). The chain's CDR3 is CASSSGTSGYEQFF. Here the CDR3 DNA reads TGTGCCAGCAGCTCCGGGACTAGTGGGTATGAGCAGTTCTTC.

This sequence joins TRBV5-1 and TRBJ2-3; TRBD1 aligns across 10 bases. After removal of 5 bases from V and 2 bases from J, the junction contained 5 bases not matched to a gene. This CDR3 comprises 15 residues. Germline loops: CDR1 SGHRS, CDR2 YFSETQ. The CDR3 DNA follows: TGCGCCAGCAGTCCGGGACAGGGGTTCACAGATACGCAGTATTTT. This codes for CASSPGQGFTDTQYF.

The chain carries TRBV5-6 and TRBJ1-1; 8 nucleotides line up with TRBD1. V lost 0 bases, J lost 3 bases, and 4 bases stayed unmatched. Germline-derived CDR1 and CDR2 are SGHDT and YYEEEE. The CDR3 covers 15 residues. CDR3 in DNA: TGTGCCAGCAGCTTGGGGCGACAGGGGCACACTGAAGCTTTCTTT. The encoded protein is CASSLGRQGHTEAFF.